The next 8 T cell receptor beta chains were all read from a single sample in a study of T cell responses to AZD1222 COVID-19 vaccine. Using immunoSEQ multiplex PCR, the repertoire was profiled, and TCRdb retains in-frame clones only, with some absent. The sample lists about 140,000 clones; 75% to 95% were seen once. The sequencing used peripheral blood, collected 28 days after the second dose of the MenACWY control vaccine. The receptors were sampled from an adult who received the MenACWY meningococcal vaccine as a control.

V and J are TRBV5-4 and TRBJ1-2, with D perhaps TRBD1 (5 bases). The CDR3 is made up of 11 amino acids. CDR1 and CDR2 from the germline V gene are SGHNT and YYREEE (reference sequence). Deletions cut 5 bases from V and 7 bases from J, with 9 bases between. CDR3 DNA sequence: TGTGCCAGCAGTGGCAGGGTTGGCTACACCTTC. Protein: CASSGRVGYTF.

V and J are TRBV9 and TRBJ1-1, with a possible D match to TRBD1 (6 bases). Germline V gene data show CDR1 as SGDLS and CDR2 as YYNGEE. The CDR3 loop spans 14 amino acids. V was cut by 3 bases and J by 4 bases, with 13 bases left in between. In DNA, the CDR3 is TGTGCCAGCAGCGCAGAGGGGGTTGGCACTGAAGCTTTCTTT. It encodes CASSAEGVGTEAFF.

This chain uses TRBV2 with TRBJ2-1, with 9 bases matching TRBD1. This CDR3 is built from 20 residues. J lost 5 bases, V lost 6 bases, and 23 bases had no gene match. Looked up from germline, CDR1 is SNHLY and CDR2 is FYNNEI. CDR3 residues: CASRHRSGPTGGWENNEQFF. The CDR3 DNA reads as TGTGCCAGCAGGCACCGGTCGGGCCCTACAGGGGGCTGGGAGAACAATGAGCAGTTCTTC. Together with reference TRBV2 and TRBJ2-1, the CDR3 gives the full variable domain: EPEVTQTPSHQVTQMGQEVILRCVPISNHLYFYWYRQILGQKVEFLVSFYNNEISEKSEIFDDQFSVERPDGSNFTLKIRSTKLEDSAMYFCASRHRSGPTGGWENNEQFFGPGTRLTVL.

The chain is built from TRBV19 and TRBJ1-1, with a possible D match to TRBD1 (6 bases). Germline V lookup: CDR1 LNHDA, CDR2 SQIVND (reference sequence). The V end lost 3 bases, the J end lost 1 base, and 9 bases lay between the germline ends. The CDR3 extends over 14 amino acids. The CDR3 nucleotides read TGTGCCAGTAGTATGATACAGGGGAACACTGAAGCTTTCTTT. It yields the protein CASSMIQGNTEAFF.

The chain is built from TRBV7-2 and TRBJ1-2, with 8 bases identical to TRBD1. The CDR3 has 15 residues. Germline V CDR1 and CDR2: SGHTA, FQGNSA. Trimming at V came to 0 bases and at J to 3 bases, leaving 3 bases not matched to a gene. The CDR3 sequence is CASSLAPGGDYGYTF. CDR3 bases: TGTGCCAGCAGCTTAGCCCCAGGGGGCGACTATGGCTACACCTTC.

The gene calls are TRBV7-2 and TRBJ2-3; D is unresolved. V was pared by 1 base and J by 2 bases, with 4 bases between. Germline CDR1 is SGHTA and CDR2 is FQGNSA. This CDR3 is 13 amino acids long. The DNA for the CDR3 is TGTGCCAGCAGCTTAGGTTCCACAGATACGCAGTATTTT. Translation: CASSLGSTDTQYF.

This chain joins TRBV13 and TRBJ2-7; possibly TRBD2 for D (5 bases). Germline V gives CDR1 PRHDT, CDR2 FYEKMQ (reference sequence). The CDR3 is 13 amino acids. Deletions cut 6 bases from V and 3 bases from J, with 12 bases between. CDR3 amino acids: CASRALGDYEQYF. CDR3 DNA: TGTGCCAGCAGGGCACTAGGAGACTACGAGCAGTACTTC.

The V call is TRBV5-1, the J call TRBJ1-5; D not certain. The V end lost 5 bases, the J end lost 2 bases, and 14 bases lay between the germline ends. Germline lookup yields CDR1 SGHRS and CDR2 YFSETQ. The CDR3 spans 15 residues. In nucleotides, the CDR3 is TGCGCCAGCAGTCCTTGGGGTGGTGGCAATCAGCCCCAGCATTTT. Amino acids: CASSPWGGGNQPQHF.